This T cell receptor (beta chain) was sequenced for a study of CXCR3-negative and CXCR3-positive naive CD8 T cells. The length of the CDR3 is 14 residues. UMI-tagged TRB cDNA libraries were built via 5' RACE. With the 5' RACE reads reprocessed, TCRdb shows one record per CDR3 protein and no DNA. This sample's table has 69,000 or so distinct CDR3 sequences. The sequence derives from a human donor in good health. Some clones in this sample may be carry-over from other donors' samples. Sample: naive CXCR3- CD8+ T cells from blood. The subset here: CD45RO-CCR7+CD27+CD95- naive CD8+ T cells lacking CXCR3 (TNR3-). The chain is built from TRBV12-3 or TRBV12-4 and TRBJ2-1; TCRdb calls TRBD1, which cannot be checked without DNA. The CDR3 loop is CASSSPSSYNEQFF.